The 27 T cell receptor beta chains reported below all come from one sample, sequenced in a study of T cell repertoires in cytomegalovirus infection. Their antigens are not known. A single record per CDR3 protein comes from TCRdb applying MiXCR to the reads. The table records around 81,000 distinct CDR3 sequences, 35% to 45% of them present only once. The material sequenced was CD8+ T cells from cultured PBMCs, taken from culture after CMV antigen stimulation. Source of these receptors: a human donor in good health (CMV status not recorded). Some clones in this sample may be carry-over from other donors' samples.

This clonotype was recorded at least ten times. This CDR3 is CASSFTGGITDTQYF. The CDR3 region has the DNA TGTGCCAGCAGCTTCACAGGGGGGATCACAGATACGCAGTATTTT. The J gene is TRBJ2-3, the V gene TRBV7-2; TRBD1 matches at 8 bases. CDR1 SGHTA and CDR2 FQGNSA come from the germline V gene. Trimming at V came to 3 bases and at J to 2 bases, leaving 4 bases not matched to a gene. The CDR3 is made up of 15 amino acids.

This chain joins TRBV4-3 and TRBJ2-3, with D tentatively TRBD2 (5 bases). The V gene's germline CDR1 is LGHNA and CDR2 YSLEER. This CDR3 region has 18 residues. Trimming shortened V by 0 bases and J by 0 bases, and 16 bases separated the two germline ends. The CDR3 DNA reads as TGCGCCAGCAGCCAAGATAGAGGGCATACACCTAGCACAGATACGCAGTATTTT. The encoded protein is CASSQDRGHTPSTDTQYF.

The rearrangement uses TRBV4-1 and TRBJ2-2; the D gene could be TRBD1 or TRBD2 (5 bases each). Germline loops: CDR1 MGHRA, CDR2 YSYEKL. CDR3 length equals 15 residues. V was trimmed by 3 bases and J by 3 bases, leaving 11 bases between them. The CDR3 sequence: CASSQSGTYTGELFF. The CDR3 DNA reads as TGCGCCAGCAGCCAGTCGGGGACCTACACCGGGGAGCTGTTTTTT.

The V gene is TRBV4-1, the J gene TRBJ2-1; perhaps TRBD1 as D (5 bases). There are 14 residues in the CDR3. V lost 1 base to trimming and J lost 7 bases, with 11 bases between them. From germline, CDR1 is MGHRA and CDR2 YSYEKL. CDR3 coding DNA: TGCGCCAGCAGCCAAGGGGCAGGGTGGAATGAGCAGTTCTTC. Encoded protein: CASSQGAGWNEQFF.

The chain recombines TRBV7-8 with TRBJ2-1; 12 nucleotides agree with TRBD2. Per the germline V gene, CDR1 is SGHVS and CDR2 is FQNEAQ. V shed 2 bases and J 5 bases; nucleotides not matched to a gene: 7. This CDR3 comprises 17 residues. The CDR3 loop reads CASSLLPRTSGDNEQFF. The CDR3, as DNA: TGTGCCAGCAGCTTACTACCACGGACTAGCGGGGACAATGAGCAGTTCTTC. Full variable domain (rest looked up from reference TRBV7-8 and TRBJ2-1): GAGVSQSPRYKVAKRGQDVALRCDPISGHVSLFWYQQALGQGPEFLTYFQNEAQLDKSGLPSDRFFAERPEGSVSTLKIQRTQQEDSAVYLCASSLLPRTSGDNEQFFGPGTRLTVL.

This chain links TRBV7-2 with TRBJ2-7, with 7 bases that match TRBD1. The CDR3 is made up of 20 amino acids. CDR1 is SGHTA and CDR2 is FQGNSA in the germline V gene. Unmatched junction bases numbered 24, after V lost 4 bases and J lost 3 bases. CDR3 protein: CASSSNTGQSIDEGRYEQYF. The CDR3 DNA reads as TGTGCCAGCAGCTCCAATACGGGACAGTCCATTGACGAGGGCCGCTACGAGCAGTACTTC.

The V gene is TRBV4-3, the J gene TRBJ2-3; 10 bases line up with TRBD2. V was clipped by 0 bases and J by 1 base; unmatched bases: 4. This CDR3 is 17 amino acids long. Germline V gene lookup returns CDR1 LGHNA and CDR2 YSLEER. CDR3 in DNA: TGCGCCAGCAGCCAAGAGACTCTAGCGGGGGGCACAGATACGCAGTATTTT. This codes for CASSQETLAGGTDTQYF.

This clonotype has only a few counts. J is TRBJ2-5 and V is TRBV4-1, with 7 bases fitting TRBD1. Germline loops: CDR1 MGHRA, CDR2 YSYEKL. V gave up 3 bases and J gave up 3 bases; unmatched junction bases: 10. The CDR3 covers 16 residues. CDR3 sequence reads: CASSHLGQSSEETQYF. CDR3 bases: TGCGCCAGCAGCCACTTGGGACAGTCGAGCGAAGAGACCCAGTACTTC.

This chain links TRBV29-1 with TRBJ1-1; 9 positions match TRBD1. Germline V gives CDR1 SQVTM, CDR2 ANQGSEA. V lost 6 bases, J lost 0 bases, and 20 bases stayed unmatched. The length of the CDR3 is 19 residues. CDR3 protein: CSVGTQRTGDMNMNTEAFF. The CDR3 DNA sequence: TGCAGCGTCGGGACCCAACGGACAGGGGATATGAACATGAACACTGAAGCTTTCTTT.

The chain combines TRBV19 with TRBJ2-7; a weak D match, TRBD1 (6 bases). In germline, CDR1 is LNHDA, CDR2 SQIVND (reference sequence). V was trimmed by 3 bases and J by 5 bases, leaving 11 bases between them. The CDR3 has 13 residues. CDR3 in DNA: TGTGCCAGTAGTATCCCAGGGGCCCACGAGCAGTACTTC. This gives the protein CASSIPGAHEQYF. The whole variable domain, remainder taken from reference TRBV19 and TRBJ2-7, is DGGITQSPKYLFRKEGQNVTLSCEQNLNHDAMYWYRQDPGQGLRLIYYSQIVNDFQKGDIAEGYSVSREKKESFPLTVTSAQKNPTAFYLCASSIPGAHEQYFGPGTRLTVT.

The chain links TRBV7-9 to TRBJ1-1; D not resolved. Germline CDR1 and CDR2: SEHNR and FQNEAQ (reference sequence). Trimming removed 3 bases from V and 7 bases from J, with 9 bases in between. There are 12 residues in the CDR3. The CDR3, as DNA: TGTGCCAGCAGCTTCGGACCCGTTGAAGCTTTCTTT. As protein: CASSFGPVEAFF.

This clonotype showed up just a few times. The chain couples TRBV7-3 to TRBJ1-5; D gene ambiguous. The ends were cut back, 6 bases at V and 8 bases at J, with 17 bases in the middle. Germline loops: CDR1 SGHTA, CDR2 FQGTGA. The CDR3 length is 14 residues. This CDR3 reads CASRESGFAEPQHF. Here the CDR3 DNA reads TGTGCCAGCAGGGAATCGGGGTTCGCGGAGCCCCAGCATTTT.

The CDR3 region is CASSVGASGGYEQYF. The CDR3 DNA follows: TGTGCCAGCAGCGTCGGGGCTAGCGGGGGGTACGAGCAGTACTTC. V usage is TRBV7-2 and J usage is TRBJ2-7; 11 bases are shared with TRBD2. Germline CDR1 is SGHTA and CDR2 is FQGNSA. J gave up 4 bases and V 5 bases, and 7 bases lay outside the gene matches. The CDR3 runs 15 residues.

The chain links TRBV6-2 or TRBV6-3 to TRBJ2-6; 8 positions agree with TRBD1. The ends lost 4 bases at V and 3 bases at J; junction bases unmatched: 2. The CDR3 is 15 amino acids. From germline, CDR1 is MNHEY and CDR2 SVGEGT. DNA of the CDR3: TGTGCCAGCAGTTCAGGGGGCGATGGGGCCAACGTCCTGACTTTC. Translating gives CASSSGGDGANVLTF.

This clonotype was seen only a few times. This sequence joins TRBV12-3 or TRBV12-4 and TRBJ2-3; 7 bases match TRBD2. This CDR3 spans 14 amino acids. V trimming: 3 bases; J trimming: 0 bases; junction bases outside the gene matches: 0. CDR3 in DNA: TGTGCCAGCAGTTTTAGCGGGAGCACAGATACGCAGTATTTT. Amino acid sequence: CASSFSGSTDTQYF.

The chain links TRBV20-1 to TRBJ1-5; perhaps TRBD1 as D (5 bases). Trimming cost V 0 bases and J 4 bases, with 13 bases left between them. This CDR3 is built from 15 residues. Germline V gives CDR1 DFQATT, CDR2 SNEGSKA (reference sequence). The CDR3 DNA sequence: TGCAGTGCTAGAGATTCCGGCAGGGAGAATCAGCCCCAGCATTTT. Its translation: CSARDSGRENQPQHF.

This clonotype was counted between two and nine times. The chain employs TRBV6-2 or TRBV6-3 and TRBJ1-1; 9 bases align to TRBD1. The V and J ends lost 7 bases and 0 bases, in that order; junction bases with no gene match: 18. CDR3 length: 19 amino acids. Per germline, CDR1 MNHEY and CDR2 SVGEGT. For the CDR3, the DNA is TGTGCCAGCATCCAACCCGGGACAGGGTCGGTTAACATGAACACTGAAGCTTTCTTT. Encoded protein: CASIQPGTGSVNMNTEAFF.

This clonotype appeared a few times. V gene TRBV7-6 combines with J gene TRBJ2-3, with TRBD2 matching over 10 bases. This CDR3 is built from 17 residues. Per the germline V gene, CDR1 is SGHVS and CDR2 is FNYEAQ. J was trimmed by 2 bases and V by 5 bases; bases with no gene match: 10. CDR3 amino acids: CASSERLAGEITDTQYF. The CDR3 DNA sequence: TGTGCCAGCAGCGAAAGGCTAGCGGGGGAAATCACAGATACGCAGTATTTT.

In its sample, this clonotype was seen many times. V gene TRBV7-8 combines with J gene TRBJ1-2; 7 nucleotides agree with TRBD1. Germline trimming cut 1 base from V and 2 bases from J; bases unmatched to any gene: 13. This CDR3 spans 18 amino acids. CDR1 SGHVS and CDR2 FQNEAQ come from the germline V gene. For the CDR3, the DNA is TGTGCCAGCAGCTTAGTGTTATTGGGACAGTACCTGAACTATGGCTACACCTTC. It translates to CASSLVLLGQYLNYGYTF.

This clonotype was observed a few times. The chain uses TRBV19 and TRBJ2-4; a possible D gene is TRBD1 (5 bases). CDR1 LNHDA and CDR2 SQIVND come from the germline V gene (reference sequence). The V end was cut by 3 bases, the J end by 0 bases, with 21 bases between. The CDR3 spans 19 residues. For the CDR3, the DNA is TGTGCCAGTAGTATCGGTACAGCGTGGGGCCTAGGAGCCAAAAACATTCAGTACTTC. Amino acid sequence: CASSIGTAWGLGAKNIQYF.

This clonotype showed up just a few times. The chain employs TRBV4-1 and TRBJ2-1, with 9 bases fitting TRBD2. V dropped 4 bases and J dropped 7; count of bases not matched to a gene: 17. This CDR3 contains 18 residues. Per germline, CDR1 MGHRA and CDR2 YSYEKL. The CDR3 DNA follows: TGCGCCAGCAGCCCCGGCATGATGCGGGGGGGCCCGGGTAATGAGCAGTTCTTC. It encodes CASSPGMMRGGPGNEQFF.

This clonotype was recorded many times. V is TRBV11-2 and J is TRBJ1-1; TRBD1 might be the D (5 bases). Trimming shortened V by 1 base and J by 1 base, and 10 bases separated the two germline ends. Germline loops: CDR1 SGHAT, CDR2 FQNNGV. This CDR3 spans 15 amino acids. The CDR3 reads CASSLGVGTNTEAFF. Here the CDR3 DNA reads TGTGCCAGCAGCTTAGGGGTAGGGACGAACACTGAAGCTTTCTTT.

This chain links TRBV6-1 with TRBJ1-5; perhaps TRBD1 as D (5 bases). CDR1 is MNHNS and CDR2 is SASEGT in the germline V gene. The CDR3 sequence is 15 residues long. Trimming cost V 2 bases and J 0 bases, with 8 bases left between them. The CDR3 here is CASSEWRGSNQPQHF. CDR3 bases: TGTGCCAGCAGTGAATGGAGGGGTAGCAATCAGCCCCAGCATTTT.

The chain has TRBV6-5 and TRBJ1-5, with D uncertain. Per the germline V gene, CDR1 is MNHEY and CDR2 is SVGAGI. The CDR3 covers 17 residues. Trimming left V 6 bases short and J 2 bases short, with 20 bases between. DNA of the CDR3: TGTGCCAGCAGGGCCGGACCGTACATAACAGGCAATCAGCCCCAGCATTTT. It encodes CASRAGPYITGNQPQHF.

The chain links TRBV7-2 to TRBJ2-3, with TRBD1 matching over 8 bases. Trimming removed 4 bases from V and 8 bases from J; junction bases left unmatched: 11. The CDR3 runs 15 residues. CDR1 and CDR2 (germline): SGHTA, FQGNSA. Written as DNA, the CDR3 is TGTGCCAGCAGCTCCAACTACGGACAGGGAAGTACGCAGTATTTT. It translates to CASSSNYGQGSTQYF.

The chain carries TRBV27 and TRBJ1-6, with D hard to call. V was shortened by 3 bases and J by 6 bases, with 15 bases between the two germline ends. CDR3 length: 16 residues. Germline CDR1 is MNHEY and CDR2 is SMNVEV (reference sequence). The CDR3 sequence is CASSLWGELSNSPLHF. CDR3 DNA: TGTGCCAGCAGTTTGTGGGGTGAGCTGAGTAATTCACCCCTCCACTTT.

This clonotype was counted between two and nine times. The rearrangement links TRBV7-6 to TRBJ2-7; 9 bases map to TRBD2. This CDR3 has 15 amino acids. Germline CDR1 reads SGHVS; CDR2 reads FNYEAQ. J was trimmed by 6 bases and V by 1 base; bases with no gene match: 7. The CDR3 reads CASSLDVAGVVEQYF. For the CDR3, the DNA is TGTGCCAGCAGCTTAGATGTAGCGGGGGTTGTCGAGCAGTACTTC.